These T cell receptor beta chains were read from a single sample in a study of post-analysis software for immune sequencing data. MiXCR, run by TCRdb on the PCR reads, gives a single entry per CDR3 protein. The sample has some 890,000 distinct CDR3 sequences, roughly 50% seen once. Material for sequencing was blood. The receptors were gathered from a girl aged 5-17 years with multiple sclerosis. CDR3s include the opening cysteine and the closing phenylalanine or tryptophan. Fields, in order: D gene, V gene, clone size, J gene, CDR3 protein, CDR3 DNA. The D gene is left open where the match is weak. Clone sizes are given selectively: once, few, many, or a class where the clone is expanded.

NA	TRBV15	NA	TRBJ2-5	CATSRVPGAQETQYF	TGTGCCACCAGCAGAGTTCCGGGTGCACAAGAGACCCAGTACTTC
NA	TRBV30	NA	TRBJ2-3	CAWSVASGWADTQYF	TGTGCCTGGAGTGTAGCCAGCGGGTGGGCAGATACGCAGTATTTT
NA	TRBV6-1	few	TRBJ2-1	CASSETVIQTPPMFF	TGTGCCAGCAGTGAAACAGTAATCCAAACCCCTCCAATGTTCTTC
NA	TRBV7-3	NA	TRBJ2-3	CASRQASTDTQYF	TGTGCCAGTAGACAGGCTAGCACAGATACGCAGTATTTT
NA	TRBV25-1	few	TRBJ2-5	CASSESGRETQYF	TGTGCCAGCAGTGAATCCGGTAGGGAGACCCAGTACTTC
TRBD1	TRBV7-9	NA	TRBJ2-1	CASSLATGGPYNEQFF	TGTGCCAGCAGCTTAGCGACAGGGGGACCCTACAATGAGCAGTTCTTC
NA	TRBV5-1	NA	TRBJ2-1	CASSLGFDEQFF	TGCGCCAGCAGCTTAGGGTTCGATGAGCAGTTCTTC
NA	TRBV12-3/TRBV12-4	NA	TRBJ2-7	CASSLRETYEQYF	TGTGCCAGCAGCCTCCGGGAGACCTACGAGCAGTACTTC
NA	TRBV6-5	few	TRBJ2-7	CASSYYSPAYEQYF	TGTGCCAGCAGTTACTACTCTCCCGCCTACGAGCAGTACTTC
TRBD1	TRBV7-3	few	TRBJ2-3	CASSSTGAFPDTQYF	TGTGCCAGCAGCTCGACAGGGGCTTTCCCAGATACGCAGTATTTT
TRBD1	TRBV29-1	NA	TRBJ2-4	CSASGQSNIQYF	TGCAGCGCATCGGGACAGTCAAACATTCAGTACTTC
TRBD2	TRBV20-1	few	TRBJ2-5	CSARPPLAGGPQETQYF	TGCAGTGCTAGACCACCCTTAGCGGGAGGGCCCCAAGAGACCCAGTACTTC
NA	TRBV7-8	once	TRBJ1-5	CASSLGAWDTNQPQHF	TGTGCCAGCAGCTTAGGTGCTTGGGATACCAATCAGCCCCAGCATTTT
NA	TRBV6-2/TRBV6-3	NA	TRBJ1-1	CASSYFGQGNTEAFF	TGTGCCAGCAGTTATTTCGGTCAGGGGAACACTGAAGCTTTCTTT
NA	TRBV3-1	NA	TRBJ1-1	CASSQDRLFRGQDRAFF	TGTGCCAGCAGCCAAGATCGACTTTTTCGGGGGCAGGACCGAGCTTTCTTT
TRBD2	TRBV5-1	NA	TRBJ2-3	CASSLSGDTDTQYF	TGCGCCAGCAGCTTGAGCGGGGATACAGATACGCAGTATTTT
NA	TRBV10-3	NA	TRBJ1-1	CAISEIGTSMNTEAFF	TGTGCCATCAGTGAGATCGGGACTTCCATGAACACTGAAGCTTTCTTT
TRBD2	TRBV9	NA	TRBJ2-3	CASSVDSGSGDTQYF	TGTGCCAGCAGCGTAGACAGCGGGAGTGGTGATACGCAGTATTTT
NA	TRBV28	NA	TRBJ1-4	CASSLIKEREKLFF	TGTGCCAGCAGTTTAATCAAGGAGCGCGAAAAACTGTTTTTT
TRBD2	TRBV7-9	NA	TRBJ2-3	CASSLARLAGEADTQYF	TGTGCCAGCAGCTTAGCCCGACTAGCGGGAGAGGCAGATACGCAGTATTTT
NA	TRBV11-2	once	TRBJ2-7	CASSLAGSYYEQYF	TGTGCCAGCAGCTTAGCAGGGTCCTACTACGAGCAGTACTTC
NA	TRBV29-1	NA	TRBJ2-4	CSVEPQGPLAKNIQYF	TGCAGCGTTGAGCCTCAGGGGCCGTTAGCCAAAAACATTCAGTACTTC
NA	TRBV12-3/TRBV12-4	few	TRBJ2-7	CASSIHSVYEQYF	TGTGCCAGCAGTATCCACTCGGTTTACGAGCAGTACTTC
TRBD2	TRBV10-2	NA	TRBJ2-1	CASSVGLVAGGDEQFF	TGCGCCAGCAGTGTGGGTTTGGTAGCGGGAGGGGATGAGCAGTTCTTC
NA	TRBV7-2	NA	TRBJ2-3	CASSLEAATLRGTDTQYF	TGTGCCAGCAGCTTAGAGGCCGCGACCCTTAGGGGCACAGATACGCAGTATTTT
NA	TRBV29-1	few	TRBJ1-1	CSVGATQGNTEAFF	TGCAGCGTTGGGGCCACACAGGGTAACACTGAAGCTTTCTTT
NA	TRBV27	NA	TRBJ2-7	CASGEGGYYEQYF	TGTGCCAGCGGGGAAGGGGGGTACTACGAGCAGTACTTC
NA	TRBV20-1	NA	TRBJ1-5	CSANEGSNQPQHF	TGCAGTGCTAATGAAGGGAGCAATCAGCCCCAGCATTTT
NA	TRBV20-1	few	TRBJ2-7	CSARDGTGPYEQYF	TGCAGTGCTAGAGACGGTACAGGACCCTACGAGCAGTACTTC
NA	TRBV15	NA	TRBJ2-6	CATSLQSGANVLTF	TGTGCCACCAGCCTGCAATCTGGGGCCAACGTCCTGACTTTC
NA	TRBV21-1	NA	TRBJ2-7	CASRAPLAPSCSYEQYF	TGTGCCAGCCGGGCTCCACTGGCACCCTCCTGTTCCTACGAGCAGTACTTC
NA	TRBV7-2	few	TRBJ1-1	CASSPGQRAEAFF	TGTGCCAGCAGCCCCGGACAGAGGGCTGAAGCTTTCTTT
TRBD1	TRBV20-1	NA	TRBJ1-6	CSARSGQGINSPLHF	TGCAGTGCTAGATCCGGACAGGGGATAAATTCACCCCTCCACTTT
NA	TRBV20-1	NA	TRBJ2-5	CSAPHAARAREQYF	TGCAGTGCCCCGCACGCGGCGCGGGCCCGGGAGCAGTACTTC
NA	TRBV20-1	NA	TRBJ1-4	CSARSPATNEKLFF	TGCAGTGCTAGATCCCCAGCAACTAATGAAAAACTGTTTTTT
NA	TRBV15	NA	TRBJ1-2	CATSLRPASGDYGYTF	TGTGCCACCAGCCTACGTCCCGCGTCGGGGGACTATGGCTACACCTTC
TRBD1	TRBV27	NA	TRBJ2-3	CASSFSAGGYTDTQYF	TGTGCCAGCAGTTTTTCGGCAGGGGGTTACACAGATACGCAGTATTTT
TRBD2	TRBV20-1	NA	TRBJ2-5	CSARAGLAGPEQYF	TGCAGTGCTAGAGCGGGACTAGCGGGGCCTGAGCAGTACTTC
NA	TRBV12-3/TRBV12-4	NA	TRBJ1-2	CASSFNGGNYGYTF	TGTGCCAGCAGTTTTAACGGGGGTAACTATGGCTACACCTTC
NA	TRBV12-3/TRBV12-4	NA	TRBJ2-3	CASRSTDMQYF	TGTGCCAGCAGGAGCACAGATATGCAGTATTTT
TRBD2	TRBV5-6	once	TRBJ2-1	CASSRWAGGSNNEQFF	TGTGCCAGCAGCCGTTGGGCGGGGGGGAGTAACAATGAGCAGTTCTTC
NA	TRBV7-8	few	TRBJ1-4	CASSRIQGARTNEKLFF	TGTGCCAGCAGCCGGATTCAGGGAGCCAGGACTAATGAAAAACTGTTTTTT
NA	TRBV6-4	NA	TRBJ2-3	CASSDRAGSADTQYF	TGTGCCAGCAGTGACCGGGCAGGAAGCGCAGATACGCAGTATTTT
TRBD1	TRBV5-1	NA	TRBJ2-2	CASSAVQGIGELFF	TGCGCCAGCAGCGCTGTACAGGGGATCGGGGAGCTGTTTTTT
NA	TRBV29-1	NA	TRBJ2-7	CSARADYEQYF	TGCAGCGCCCGGGCCGACTACGAGCAGTACTTC